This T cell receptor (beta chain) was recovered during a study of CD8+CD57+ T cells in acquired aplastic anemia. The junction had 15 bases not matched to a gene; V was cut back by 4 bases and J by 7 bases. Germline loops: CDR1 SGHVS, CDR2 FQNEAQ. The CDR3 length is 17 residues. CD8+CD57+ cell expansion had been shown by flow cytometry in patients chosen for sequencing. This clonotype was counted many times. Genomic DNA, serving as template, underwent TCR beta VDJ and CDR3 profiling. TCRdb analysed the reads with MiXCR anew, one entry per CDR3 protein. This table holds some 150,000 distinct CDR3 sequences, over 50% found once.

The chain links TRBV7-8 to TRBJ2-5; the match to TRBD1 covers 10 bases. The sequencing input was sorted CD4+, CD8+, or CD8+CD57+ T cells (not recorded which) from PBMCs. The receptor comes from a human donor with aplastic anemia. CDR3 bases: TGTGCCAGCAGCTCCGCCTCGAAAGGGACAGGGGACCGGACCCAGTACTTC. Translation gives CASSSASKGTGDRTQYF.